Here is one T cell receptor beta chain with its context. Random hexamers were used to reverse transcribe an amount of about 0.45 to 1 ug RNA. TCRdb reprocessed the immunoSEQ multiplex PCR reads via MiXCR and lists one record per CDR3 protein. The sample lists 85,000 to 130,000 distinct CDR3 sequences; around 94% were seen once. This record belongs to a study of CD8 T cells in Susac syndrome. CDR3 size: 16 residues. J gave up 2 bases and V 3 bases, and 6 bases lay outside the gene matches. Germline V CDR1 and CDR2: SGDLS, YYNGEE. The rearrangement links TRBV9 to TRBJ2-4, with 9 bases fitting TRBD1. This receptor was taken from a human donor with Susac syndrome. Sequencing was carried out using CD8+ T cells from PBMCs. As DNA, the CDR3 is TGTGCCAGCAGCGAACAGGGGGCTAATTCCAAAAACATTCAGTACTTC. It is translated as CASSEQGANSKNIQYF.